This T cell receptor (beta chain) was identified during a study of T cell responses to AZD1222 COVID-19 vaccine (dated by TCRdb to 2020 to 2023). With respect to the entire study: AZD1222 recipients with second doses at about 4 weeks or about 12 weeks were pooled, because spike-specific TCR depth and breadth did not differ between schedules. Trial participants were enrolled by age into 18-55, 56-69 and 70-plus year subgroups, with about 150, 28 and 57 TCR-sequenced participants respectively. TCR sequencing was performed for 230 to 250 trial participants, of whom 200 to 210 were given two doses of AZD1222 and about 25 were given two doses of MenACWY control vaccine. Findings and caveats that apply to the study as a whole: No day 14 peak-response samples were available, so repertoires were characterized only after the peak T cell response. Most participants were white British and females outnumbered males, and the authors suggested that clonal diversity may have been underestimated. Nearly half of unique spike-specific TCRs reportedly recognized epitopes outside regions mutated in the B.1.351 and B.1.1.7 variants. CD4 TCRs associated with the vaccine covered the entire spike protein, and the dominant responses were in regions 160-218 and 743-854. In the small 56-69-year group, the increase in depth fell short of significance, most likely because of low power. Conclusions about previously exposed vaccinees were limited because only six or seven AZD1222 recipients were SARS-CoV-2 seropositive at baseline. After two AZD1222 doses, spike-specific TCR breadth and depth were significantly higher than at day 0 and than in MenACWY recipients.

The CDR3 regions of human TCRbeta chains were subjected to immunosequencing. The source study handled its data this way. TCRs in the repertoires were matched against a reference library of SARS-CoV-2-specific TCRs that had been generated with the MIRA antigen-specificity platform. Breadth was defined as the fraction of unique TCRs that were SARS-CoV-2-associated, and depth was defined as the fraction of total T cells that were SARS-CoV-2-associated. Each spike-specific TCR was assigned to its reactive spike region and to a CD4 or CD8 class using the MIRA data. Log10-transformed breadth and depth values were compared by one-way ANOVA with Sidak's multiple comparisons tests. TCRdb provides this immuneACCESS table in a form limited to in-frame rearrangements. Some clones are lacking; in checked studies, under half of them reflect an unresolved V gene, and why the rest are absent is not known. V and J calls and clone size follow that table, whereas D and trimming were derived from the DNA. The sample yields about 67,000 clones; around 80% were counted once. The top ten constitute around 20% of the sample.

V is cut by 5 bases and J by 7 bases, and the space between the germline ends is 15 bases. Looking up the germline V gene yields CDR1 SGHTA and CDR2 FQGNSA. From the cysteine up to the phenylalanine, the CDR3 has a length of 14 residues. Only CDR3 DNA remains: 42 bases, in frame from the first base. On this clone: Its antigen is not yet known. No per-base quality is available; no much larger clone lies one base away.

The sample's time point, from its label and the paper: baseline before first vaccination. The vaccinee samples were drawn from two UK trials, COV001 and COV002, one of which was a single-blind randomized controlled phase 2/3 trial testing AZD1222 (ChAdOx1 nCoV-19) in healthy adults. For TCRbeta chain sequencing, PBMC samples from trial participants were taken at day 0 and at day 28 after the second dose. The source is an adult in good health. The starting material was peripheral blood, obtained on day 0 of AZD1222 vaccination. The sequence links TRBV7-2 to TRBJ1-5, with an unclear D gene assignment. The CDR3 sequence is CASSPKGSGQPQHF. The DNA reads TGTGCCAGCAGCCCAAAGGGTTCGGGGCAGCCCCAGCATTTT. Reference TRBV7-2 and TRBJ1-5 proteins supply the regions before and after the CDR3; the full variable domain is: GAGVSQSPSNKVTEKGKDVELRCDPISGHTALYWYRQSLGQGLEFLIYFQGNSAPDKSGLPSDRFSAERTGGSVSTLTIQRTQQEDSAVYLCASSPKGSGQPQHFGDGTRLSIL.